This T cell receptor beta chain is from a study of blood T cells in healthy people across ages (dated by TCRdb to the mid-2010s). Regarding the research as a whole: In model experiments, template switching captured roughly one uniquely barcoded TCR beta cDNA molecule for every two T cells. To track age-related changes in TCR beta repertoire diversity, the study relied on deep sequencing normalized with unique cDNA molecular identifiers. Donors were grouped into four age groups: young (average approximately 15 years), middle-aged (39), aged (over 55) and long-lived (around 82). To avoid experimental bias, donors of different ages were distributed randomly across sequencing lanes. Two additional independent replicas of 1 million unique cDNA reads from the same blood draw were analyzed for two donors (one aged 18 to 30 and one aged 80 or older).

As encoded in the germline V gene, CDR1 is MNHEY while CDR2 is SVGEGT. Trimmed from V: 6 bases; trimmed from J: 9 bases; junction bases lacking a gene match: 8. The CDR3 has 13 amino acids, counting the end cysteine and phenylalanine. Of the read, only the CDR3 DNA is kept; its 39 bases are in frame from base 1. The library was obtained by 5' RACE. Reads for this sample came from an Illumina HiSeq 2500. The second PCR ran for roughly 7 to 12 cycles and used a J-beta primer mix along with a sample-barcoded 5' primer. Each TCR beta cDNA molecule received a unique molecular identifier from a template-switch 5' adaptor carrying 12 random nucleotides. Each sample yielded at least 3 million CDR3-containing paired-end reads. The Mint cDNA synthesis kit, primed by a TRBC-specific oligonucleotide, was used to synthesize first-strand cDNA from all RNA. After uracil-DNA glycosylase treatment, a first 18-cycle PCR used universal primers M1SS and BC2_uni_R on all cDNA. In the authors' own workflow: For normalization, 1 million high-quality reads, each with a distinct molecular identifier, were randomly selected from each sample. Reads sharing molecular identifiers were discarded rather than binned into consensus sequences. MiTCR, run with a Q25 quality threshold and the strictest error-elimination algorithm, handled CDR3 identification, clonotype clustering and error correction. A nonparametric unseen species model using Euler transformation provided a lower-bound estimate of total TCR beta diversity. TCRdb passed the public sequencing reads through fastp at Q25 and MiXCR, retaining productive beta sequences. Each CDR3 protein appears once, grouped with its most common genes and DNA. TCRdb's processing, not the authors', yielded these V and J calls. Present in this sample are approximately 600,000 distinct CDR3 sequences, around three fifths of which were seen just once. The top ten hold over 30% of the sample.

Results and caveats for the whole study, not just this receptor: Observed TCR beta diversity correlated strongly with the percentage of naive T cells measured by flow cytometry. As age increased, observed TCR beta diversity per million T cells dropped in a roughly linear way, and a significant reduction was already evident by age 40. Because the CMV infection status of the donors was unknown, age-related changes in expanded clonotypes may potentially have been confounded. Total diversity estimates from one million sequenced T cells were considered lower bounds and underestimates. Because profiling used bulk unsorted PBMCs, naive and antigen-experienced compartments could not be compared conclusively. Compared with the aged group, the long-lived group had more naive CD4+ T cells, fewer expanded clones and increased TCR diversity, a pattern suggesting age selection.

The donors were some 39 Caucasian individuals from Russia, aged roughly 6 to 90 years, who were systemically healthy. Each donor gave approximately 9.4 milliliters of peripheral blood, drawn into EDTA-treated Vacutainer tubes. PBMCs were isolated by Ficoll-Paque density-gradient centrifugation, with at least 7 million obtained per sample. Trizol reagent was used to extract total RNA from the PBMCs, yielding at least 6 micrograms per sample. For every donor, flow cytometry on a PBMC aliquot measured the percentage of naive CD45RAhigh/CD27high T cells. This clonotype was detected a few times. Its antigen is unknown. No quality values exist for individual bases; no much larger clone is one base distant.

The specimen sequenced was blood. The source is a man aged 55 to 70 in good health. The V and J genes are TRBV6-2 or TRBV6-3 and TRBJ2-1; TRBD1 lines up with 7 middle nucleotides. This receptor has the CDR3 CASSRGSHGEQFF. At the DNA level, the sequence is TGTGCCAGCAGCAGGGGGTCGCACGGTGAGCAGTTCTTC.